The 18 T cell receptor beta chains given below trace back to one sample, sequenced in a study of cytomegalovirus exposure and HLA in healthy donors. PCR used 60 Vbeta primers and 13 Jbeta primers. This table comes from immunoSEQ multiplex PCR, and its TCRdb copy is limited to in-frame clones, with some not included. The sample shows 150,000 to 250,000 clones, approximately 78% of them seen only once. The sample comprised PBMCs. These receptors were taken from a woman between 50 and 59 years old in good health and CMV-seropositive.

The genes are TRBV6-5 and TRBJ2-3, with 10 nucleotides matching TRBD2. Germline trimming cut 10 bases from V and 1 base from J; bases unmatched to any gene: 5. Per germline, CDR1 MNHEY and CDR2 SVGAGI. The length of the CDR3 is 14 residues. This CDR3 is CATTTSGGTDTQYF. Here the CDR3 DNA reads TGTGCCACCACTACTAGCGGGGGCACAGATACGCAGTATTTT.

The chain carries TRBV7-3 and TRBJ2-1; D remains ambiguous. The germline gives CDR1 SGHTA, CDR2 FQGTGA. The CDR3 runs to 13 residues. The V and J ends lost 5 bases and 4 bases respectively, with 9 bases between them. CDR3 nucleotide sequence: TGTGCCAGCAGCCAAGGAGCATACAATGAGCAGTTCTTC. Its translation: CASSQGAYNEQFF.

V is TRBV5-6 and J is TRBJ2-7; 7 bases match TRBD2. V was pared by 4 bases and J by 2 bases, with 12 bases of the junction left unmatched. Germline loops: CDR1 SGHDT, CDR2 YYEEEE. The CDR3 contains 16 residues. Written as DNA, the CDR3 is TGTGCCAGCAGCAGCGACCCTAGCGGAGATACCTACGAGCAGTACTTC. It is translated as CASSSDPSGDTYEQYF.

The rearrangement joins TRBV7-3 to TRBJ2-3, with D maybe TRBD1 (5 bases). The CDR3 has 13 residues. CDR1 SGHTA and CDR2 FQGTGA come from the germline V gene. The V and J ends lost 2 bases and 6 bases respectively, with 9 bases between them. The DNA of the CDR3 is TGTGCCAGCAGCTTACTGGGGCAGGATACGCAGTATTTT. Its translation is CASSLLGQDTQYF. Looking up the rest from reference TRBV7-3 and TRBJ2-3 gives the full variable domain: GAGVSQTPSNKVTEKGKYVELRCDPISGHTALYWYRQSLGQGPEFLIYFQGTGAADDSGLPNDRFFAVRPEGSVSTLKIQRTERGDSAVYLCASSLLGQDTQYFGPGTRLTVL.

V usage is TRBV6-1 and J usage is TRBJ2-1; TRBD2 aligns across 8 bases. Looked up from germline, CDR1 is MNHNS and CDR2 is SASEGT. V was pared by 8 bases and J by 2 bases, with 5 bases of the junction left unmatched. This CDR3 region has 14 residues. The CDR3 DNA is TGTGCCAGCTACGATAGCGGGGCCTACAATGAGCAGTTCTTC. Translation gives CASYDSGAYNEQFF.

V gene TRBV7-9 combines with J gene TRBJ1-5; perhaps TRBD1 as D (6 bases). Trimming stripped 5 bases from V and 6 bases from J, with 14 bases between. The CDR3 covers 14 residues. The germline gives CDR1 SEHNR, CDR2 FQNEAQ (reference sequence). Here the CDR3 DNA reads TGTGCCAGCAGCACCTACAGGGATAGTCAGCCCCAGCATTTT. As protein: CASSTYRDSQPQHF.

The chain combines TRBV11-2 with TRBJ1-1, with D perhaps TRBD1 (6 bases). Germline CDR1 SGHAT, CDR2 FQNNGV. V was trimmed by 5 bases and J by 4 bases, leaving 17 bases between them. CDR3 size: 15 residues. In DNA, the CDR3 is TGTGCCAGCAGCCCGCACGGGGGGCGCGGCACTGAAGCTTTCTTT. It translates to CASSPHGGRGTEAFF. Complete variable domain (other parts from reference TRBV11-2 and TRBJ1-1): EAGVAQSPRYKIIEKRQSVAFWCNPISGHATLYWYQQILGQGPKLLIQFQNNGVVDDSQLPKDRFSAERLKGVDSTLKIQPAKLEDSAVYLCASSPHGGRGTEAFFGQGTRLTVV.

V is TRBV28 and J is TRBJ2-7; D may be TRBD2 (6 bases). V lost 3 bases and J 4 bases, leaving 13 bases between the germline ends. CDR3 length equals 14 residues. The germline gives CDR1 MDHEN, CDR2 SYDVKM. The DNA for the CDR3 is TGTGCCAGCAGTTTGTTCGGGGAGGTATACGAGCAGTACTTC. Translated, it gives CASSLFGEVYEQYF.

The V call is TRBV4-1, the J call TRBJ2-2, with TRBD2 identical over 12 bases. The V gene end was trimmed by 1 base and the J gene end by 5 bases; junction bases not matched to a gene: 5. The germline CDR1 and CDR2 sequences are MGHRA and YSYEKL. The CDR3 covers 17 residues. The CDR3 region has the DNA TGCGCCAGCAGCCAAGGTCTAGCGGGGGGGAGAACCGGGGAGCTGTTTTTT. Protein: CASSQGLAGGRTGELFF.

The chain joins TRBV5-6 to TRBJ1-1; possibly TRBD1 for D (6 bases). V was cut by 4 bases and J by 8 bases, with 12 bases left in between. Germline assignment: CDR1 SGHDT and CDR2 YYEEEE. There are 12 residues in the CDR3. The CDR3 DNA reads as TGTGCCAGCAGCAGCGGACAGCGAGAAGCTTTCTTT. This sequence encodes CASSSGQREAFF.

This chain links TRBV7-8 with TRBJ2-4, with D maybe TRBD1 (6 bases). Trimming shortened V by 1 base and J by 4 bases, and 8 bases separated the two germline ends. CDR1 is SGHVS and CDR2 is FQNEAQ in the germline V gene. CDR3 size: 14 residues. The CDR3 nucleotides read TGTGCCAGCAGCTTAGGGGGGCCGAAAAACATTCAGTACTTC. Translating gives CASSLGGPKNIQYF.

V is TRBV7-2 and J is TRBJ1-6; 9 bases are a match to TRBD1. The trim removed 5 bases at V and 8 bases at J, leaving 10 bases unmatched. Germline V CDR1 and CDR2: SGHTA, FQGNSA. The CDR3 contains 16 residues. The CDR3 nucleotides are TGTGCCAGCAGCGTCCAACAGGGGGCAGTAGATTCACCCCTCCACTTT. Translated, it gives CASSVQQGAVDSPLHF.

Written as DNA, the CDR3 is TGTGCCAGCAGCGTTTACAGGGACCCGAACACCGGGGAGCTGTTTTTT. This codes for CASSVYRDPNTGELFF. The rearrangement links TRBV5-5 to TRBJ2-2, with a tentative D call TRBD1 (6 bases). The CDR3 spans 16 residues. Germline-derived CDR1 and CDR2 are SGHKS and YYEKEE (reference sequence). V lost 4 bases and J 0 bases, leaving 13 bases between the germline ends.

The V and J genes are TRBV6-1 and TRBJ1-5; D call uncertain. Germline loops: CDR1 MNHNS, CDR2 SASEGT. Trimming took off 0 bases at V and 4 bases at J, with 7 bases between the two ends. This CDR3 is built from 14 residues. This CDR3 is CASSEAQINQPQHF. DNA of the CDR3: TGTGCCAGCAGTGAAGCACAGATAAATCAGCCCCAGCATTTT.

A few counts support this clone. The sample has other DNA sequences that encode this CDR3 too. The chain couples TRBV28 to TRBJ2-7, with a possible D match to TRBD1 (6 bases). Germline V gives CDR1 MDHEN, CDR2 SYDVKM. The CDR3 consists of 13 residues. Trimming removed 6 bases from V and 0 bases from J, with 9 bases in between. CDR3 in DNA: TGTGCCAGCAGCTTGGACAGCTCCTACGAGCAGTACTTC. Amino acids: CASSLDSSYEQYF.

V is TRBV7-8 and J is TRBJ2-7; 14 bases agree with TRBD2. This CDR3 has 15 amino acids. V was clipped by 6 bases and J by 5 bases; unmatched bases: 6. Per germline, CDR1 SGHVS and CDR2 FQNEAQ. CDR3 loop: CASRLGLAGAHEQYF. The CDR3 nucleotides are TGTGCCAGCAGGCTGGGACTAGCGGGGGCCCACGAGCAGTACTTC. Full variable domain (missing parts from reference TRBV7-8 and TRBJ2-7): GAGVSQSPRYKVAKRGQDVALRCDPISGHVSLFWYQQALGQGPEFLTYFQNEAQLDKSGLPSDRFFAERPEGSVSTLKIQRTQQEDSAVYLCASRLGLAGAHEQYFGPGTRLTVT.

The V and J genes are TRBV28 and TRBJ1-2; D is unresolved. The CDR3 is 15 amino acids. Germline CDR1 and CDR2: MDHEN and SYDVKM. V was trimmed by 3 bases and J by 4 bases, leaving 15 bases between them. The CDR3, as DNA: TGTGCCAGCAGTTTTGCGGCAGACCCGTTCTATGGCTACACCTTC. Translating gives CASSFAADPFYGYTF.

A few counts support this clone. This chain links TRBV25-1 with TRBJ1-2, with a tentative D call TRBD1 (6 bases). The length of the CDR3 is 14 residues. Per the germline V gene, CDR1 is MGHDK and CDR2 is SYGVNS. V was trimmed by 6 bases and J by 0 bases, leaving 11 bases between them. The CDR3 here is CASRATGSNYGYTF. In DNA, the CDR3 is TGTGCCAGCAGGGCGACAGGTTCTAACTATGGCTACACCTTC.